This is a list of T cell receptor beta chains from one sample in a study of blood T cell repertoires in COVID-19. Some clones are missing from TCRdb's copy, which holds only in-frame ones; the method was immunoSEQ multiplex PCR. The profile shows about 99,000 clones, roughly 89% of them singletons. Sequenced material: peripheral blood. Every receptor here comes from a man aged 65 to 79 with active or convalescent COVID-19. CDR3s include the opening cysteine and the closing phenylalanine or tryptophan.

CDR3aa	v_gene
CASRSDREGPGYTF	TRBV28
CASSLRGSGGRGSQHF	TRBV7-2
CASSEIRGGSPLHF	TRBV6-1
CASSSQNGLEAFF	TRBV6-5
CASSDTGLGNQPQHF	TRBV19
CASSTGTGMWDTQYF	TRBV5-5
CASSLLRGGEETGELFF	TRBV5-1
CASSLTVSSGYEQYF	TRBV5-1
CASSVRGGAGETQYF	TRBV9
CASSLTGGGNEQFF	TRBV11-3
CASSPGTGNTETQYF	TRBV7-9
CASSLRQGDNQPQHF	TRBV7-2
CASSQKSTGGTEAFF	TRBV14
CASSGSVGAGGTGELFF	TRBV9
CASSEAVAGGRYNEQFF	TRBV2
CSAMTGGIYTF	TRBV20-1
CASSPQGSPTGGYTF	TRBV5-1
CASSPSQGDTQAFF	TRBV18
CASSTQGFENSPLHF	TRBV19
CASSLRLAGGHNEQFF	TRBV18
CASSSRALDAQGTQYF	TRBV7-3
CASNTGGQETQYF	TRBV5-1
CAWSVILGGDGYTF	TRBV30
CASSPLEVTEAFF	TRBV18
CASRSNRVGVSQPQHF	TRBV28
CASRDRGGLGGGYTF	TRBV6-6
CASSRHPQGAGTDTQYF	TRBV28
CASSQDVTGPEAFF	TRBV3-1/TRBV3-2
CASSEGTGGDGEAFF	TRBV6-1
CASSRGRGYYEQYF	TRBV19
CAISDRVATNEKLFF	TRBV10-3
CATSDSRPLAGAQLTQYF	TRBV24-1
CASSLGGGEIYEQYF	TRBV28
CASSAQTSSGELFF	TRBV2
CASSEVVSPRTDTQYF	TRBV2
CASSLMGGSSYNEQFF	TRBV7-3
CASSLESRIASYNSPLHF	TRBV28
CASSLQGYTGELFF	TRBV19
CASSIEGEETEAFF	TRBV2
CASSRQGVNSPLHF	TRBV7-9
CASSSRSPAGEETQYF	TRBV7-9
CASSLLAGVQQYF	TRBV11-2
CAWSVPGTGNTIYF	TRBV30
CASSGSAAEKLFF	TRBV5-4
CASGSREQYF	TRBV3-1/TRBV3-2
CASSRGHVVLLRWGQGKGGQPQHF	TRBV23-1
CASSLYGGGNTGELFF	TRBV27
CASASGPNYGYTF	TRBV9
CASSKTGSGANVLTF	TRBV2
CASSPSGAGGTEAFF	TRBV7-9
CASSLAWTGEYQAFF	TRBV7-2
CASSLGQLNNSPLHF	TRBV5-6
CASSSEATGRYSYNEQFF	TRBV7-6
CASSLTVRETQYF	TRBV7-3
CASSKTTNEQFF	TRBV5-1